The T cell receptor (beta chain) under discussion was sequenced for a study of CD8+CD57+ T cells in acquired aplastic anemia. Genomic DNA, serving as template, underwent TCR beta VDJ and CDR3 profiling. TCRdb itself ran the reads through MiXCR, one entry per CDR3 protein. This sample has 200,000 to 300,000 distinct CDR3 sequences; about 44% occur once, and the top ten carry approximately 7.8%. Before being chosen for sequencing, patients had shown CD8+CD57+ cell expansion by flow cytometry. Germline values: CDR1 LNHNV, CDR2 YYDKDF (reference sequence). V was clipped by 4 bases and J by 0 bases; unmatched bases: 8. The CDR3 runs 16 residues. This clonotype was detected only once.

V is TRBV15 and J is TRBJ2-7, with TRBD2 matching 8 bases. This clonotype originated in a human donor with aplastic anemia. Sequencing was done on a sample of sorted CD4+, CD8+, or CD8+CD57+ T cells (not recorded which) from PBMCs. CDR3 in amino acids: CATSTMASGSSYEQYF. In DNA form, the CDR3 reads TGTGCCACCAGCACGATGGCTAGCGGGTCCTCCTACGAGCAGTACTTC.